These 3 T cell receptor beta chains were all obtained from the same sample, sequenced in a study of blood T cell repertoires in COVID-19. Measured with immunoSEQ multiplex PCR; TCRdb has only the in-frame clones, and not every one. This table has roughly 89,000 clones, roughly 80% appearing once. The sample taken for sequencing was peripheral blood. These receptors originate from a woman over 75 with acute or convalescent COVID-19.

The V and J genes are TRBV19 and TRBJ2-6, with a possible D match to TRBD1 (5 bases). This CDR3 has 17 amino acids. The V end lost 1 base, the J end lost 0 bases, and 10 bases lay between the germline ends. Germline CDR1 and CDR2: LNHDA and SQIVND (reference sequence). CDR3 sequence reads: CASSIGAGFSGANVLTF. DNA of the CDR3: TGTGCCAGTAGTATAGGCGCAGGGTTCTCTGGGGCCAACGTCCTGACTTTC.

V and J are TRBV4-2 and TRBJ2-7; TRBD1 might be the D (6 bases). The CDR3 runs to 16 residues. The ends were cut back, 1 base at V and 5 bases at J, with 18 bases in the middle. CDR1 LGHNA and CDR2 YNFKEQ come from the germline V gene. As DNA, the CDR3 is TGTGCCAGCAGCCAAGGCTCTACAGGGTTTTTCAACGAGCAGTACTTC. Protein sequence: CASSQGSTGFFNEQYF.

This clone was seen a few times. The chain joins TRBV5-6 to TRBJ2-5; 8 bases are shared with TRBD1. The trim removed 4 bases at V and 1 base at J, leaving 6 bases unmatched. The CDR3 runs 15 residues. Germline CDR1 and CDR2: SGHDT and YYEEEE. The DNA for the CDR3 is TGTGCCAGCAGCAACCGGGACAGGCCCCAAGAGACCCAGTACTTC. Translation: CASSNRDRPQETQYF.